These 5 T cell receptor beta chains were all obtained from the same sample, sequenced in a study of shared clonotypes between healthy human individuals. Some clones are missing from TCRdb's copy, which holds only in-frame ones; the method was immunoSEQ multiplex PCR. This sample has about 710,000 clones, with 55% to 80% found just once. Sequencing was performed on memory CD4+ T cells sorted from blood. As to subset: CD45RA-negative fraction. These receptors all come from a woman in her thirties in good health.

This chain uses TRBV11-2 with TRBJ2-7, with 7 bases lining up with TRBD2. J lost 0 bases, V lost 5 bases, and 10 bases had no gene match. Germline-derived CDR1 and CDR2 are SGHAT and FQNNGV. The CDR3 extends over 16 amino acids. The CDR3 DNA follows: TGTGCCAGCAGCCGGGTTACCGGGACTAACTCCTACGAGCAGTACTTC. Its protein is CASSRVTGTNSYEQYF.

V and J are TRBV19 and TRBJ1-5; the D is unclear. The germline V and J ends were trimmed by 3 bases and 0 bases, with 9 bases remaining between them. The germline gives CDR1 LNHDA, CDR2 SQIVND (reference sequence). This CDR3 contains 15 residues. The CDR3 DNA sequence: TGTGCCAGTAGTATTAGGTTATATAGCAATCAGCCCCAGCATTTT. The encoded protein is CASSIRLYSNQPQHF. The full variable domain, completed using reference TRBV19 and TRBJ1-5, is DGGITQSPKYLFRKEGQNVTLSCEQNLNHDAMYWYRQDPGQGLRLIYYSQIVNDFQKGDIAEGYSVSREKKESFPLTVTSAQKNPTAFYLCASSIRLYSNQPQHFGDGTRLSIL.

In this sample, this clone turned up a few times. The V and J genes are TRBV6-6 and TRBJ1-2; D gene unclear. The germline V and J ends were trimmed by 7 bases and 8 bases, with 23 bases remaining between them. The CDR3 is made up of 15 amino acids. Germline V gene lookup returns CDR1 MNHNY and CDR2 SVGAGI (reference sequence). This CDR3 is CASTGRGVASMGYTF. The CDR3, as DNA: TGTGCCAGCACCGGAAGAGGTGTAGCTTCTATGGGCTACACCTTC.

This chain joins TRBV7-9 and TRBJ2-1; perhaps TRBD1 as D (6 bases). CDR1 is SEHNR, CDR2 FQNEAQ, per germline (reference sequence). This CDR3 is 19 amino acids long. V gave up 0 bases and J gave up 3 bases, with 21 bases separating them. The DNA of the CDR3 is TGTGCCAGCAGCTTAGCTCGGGTCTTGGGGACACGAGGCTACAATGAGCAGTTCTTC. Its translation: CASSLARVLGTRGYNEQFF.

A single count supports this clone. The genes are TRBV6-1 and TRBJ1-4; 9 bases are a match to TRBD1. J lost 8 bases, V lost 3 bases, and 7 bases had no gene match. Germline loops: CDR1 MNHNS, CDR2 SASEGT. The CDR3 contains 15 residues. The CDR3 is CASSETGQGWEKLFF. The CDR3 nucleotides read TGTGCCAGCAGTGAGACGGGACAGGGCTGGGAAAAACTGTTTTTT.